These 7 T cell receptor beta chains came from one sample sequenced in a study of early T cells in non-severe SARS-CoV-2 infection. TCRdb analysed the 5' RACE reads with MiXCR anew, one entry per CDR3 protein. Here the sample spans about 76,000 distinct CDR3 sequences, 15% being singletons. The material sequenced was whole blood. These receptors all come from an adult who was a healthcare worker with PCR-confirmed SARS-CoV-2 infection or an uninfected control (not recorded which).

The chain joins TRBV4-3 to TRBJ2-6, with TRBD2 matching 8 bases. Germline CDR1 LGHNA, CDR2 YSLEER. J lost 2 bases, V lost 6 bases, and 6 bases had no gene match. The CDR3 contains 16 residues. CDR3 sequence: CASSFGGLAGANVLTF. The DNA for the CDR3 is TGCGCCAGCAGTTTTGGGGGACTAGCTGGGGCCAACGTCCTGACTTTC.

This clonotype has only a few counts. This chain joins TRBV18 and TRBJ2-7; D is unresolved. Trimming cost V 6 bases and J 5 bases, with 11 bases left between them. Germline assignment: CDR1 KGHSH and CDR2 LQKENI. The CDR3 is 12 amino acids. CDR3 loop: CASSPGRNEQYF. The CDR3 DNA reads TGTGCCAGCTCCCCTGGACGGAACGAGCAGTACTTC. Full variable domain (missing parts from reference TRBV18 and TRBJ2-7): NAGVMQNPRHLVRRRGQEARLRCSPMKGHSHVYWYRQLPEEGLKFMVYLQKENIIDESGMPKERFSAEFPKEGPSILRIQQVVRGDSAAYFCASSPGRNEQYFGPGTRLTVT.

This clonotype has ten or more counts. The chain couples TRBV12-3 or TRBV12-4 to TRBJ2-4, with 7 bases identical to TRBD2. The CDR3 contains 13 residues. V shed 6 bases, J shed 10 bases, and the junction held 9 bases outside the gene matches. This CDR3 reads CASRPWDYPIQYF. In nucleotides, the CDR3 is TGTGCCAGCAGGCCCTGGGACTACCCGATTCAGTACTTC.

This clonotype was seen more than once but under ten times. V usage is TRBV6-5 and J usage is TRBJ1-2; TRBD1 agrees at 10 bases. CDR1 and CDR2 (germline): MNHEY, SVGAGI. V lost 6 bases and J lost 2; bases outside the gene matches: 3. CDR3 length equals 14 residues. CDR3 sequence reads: CASRDRGQNYGYTF. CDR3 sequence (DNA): TGTGCCAGCAGAGACAGGGGGCAAAACTATGGCTACACCTTC.

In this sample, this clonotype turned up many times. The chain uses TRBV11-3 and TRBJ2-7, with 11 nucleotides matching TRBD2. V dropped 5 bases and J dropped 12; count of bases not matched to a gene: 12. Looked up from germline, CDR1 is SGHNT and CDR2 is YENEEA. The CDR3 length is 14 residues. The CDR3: CASSTRTSGLTPYF. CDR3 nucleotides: TGTGCCAGCAGCACCAGGACTAGCGGGCTTACCCCGTACTTC.

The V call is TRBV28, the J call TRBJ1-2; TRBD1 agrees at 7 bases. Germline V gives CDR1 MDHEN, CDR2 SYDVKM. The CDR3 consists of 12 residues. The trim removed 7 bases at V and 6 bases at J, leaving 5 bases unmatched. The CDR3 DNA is TGTGCCAGCATTTCACAGGGGAATGGCTACACCTTC. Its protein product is CASISQGNGYTF.

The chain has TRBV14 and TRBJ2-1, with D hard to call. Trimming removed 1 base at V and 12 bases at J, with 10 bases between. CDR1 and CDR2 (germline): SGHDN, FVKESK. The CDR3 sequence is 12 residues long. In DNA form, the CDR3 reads TGTGCCAGCAGCCAAGCTTACCTGCCGCAGTTCTTC. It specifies CASSQAYLPQFF.